This TCR beta chain was captured in a study of T cell responses to AZD1222 COVID-19 vaccine (dated by TCRdb to 2020 to 2023). With respect to the entire study: AZD1222 recipients given second doses at about 4 weeks or at about 12 weeks were pooled, since spike-specific TCR depth and breadth were not found to differ between the two schedules. TCR sequencing covered roughly 230 trial participants: nearly 210 given two doses of AZD1222 and approximately 25 given two doses of MenACWY control vaccine. Trial participants were enrolled by age into 18-55, 56-69 and 70-plus year subgroups, with roughly 150, 30 and 60 TCR-sequenced participants respectively.

Overall results and qualifications from the work: The vaccine-associated CD4 TCRs covered the entire spike protein, and the dominant responses fell in regions 160-218 and 743-854. Only a handful of AZD1222 recipients were SARS-CoV-2 seropositive at baseline, limiting conclusions about previously exposed vaccinees. Reportedly, almost half of the unique spike-specific TCRs recognized epitopes lying outside the regions that are mutated in the B.1.351 and B.1.1.7 variants. Because no day 14 peak-response samples were available, repertoires were characterized only after the peak T cell response. In the small 56-69-year group, the increase in depth fell short of significance, most likely because of low power. Participants were mostly white British, with more females than males. The authors suggested clonal diversity may have been underestimated. After two AZD1222 doses, both the breadth and the depth of spike-specific TCRs were significantly higher than at day 0 and than in MenACWY recipients.

The CDR3 regions of human TCRbeta chains were analyzed by immunosequencing. As for how the authors treated the data: TCRs in the repertoires were compared against a reference library of SARS-CoV-2-specific TCRs that had been generated with the MIRA antigen-specificity platform. Breadth was defined as the fraction of unique TCRs that were SARS-CoV-2-associated. Depth was defined as the fraction of total T cells that were SARS-CoV-2-associated. Using the MIRA data, every spike-specific TCR was mapped to the spike region that the TCR reacted to and assigned to either a CD4 or a CD8 class. Log10-transformed breadth and depth values were compared by one-way ANOVA with Sidak's multiple comparisons tests. TCRdb limited this immuneACCESS table to in-frame rearrangements with V and J called. A share of clones is missing; checked studies link under half to unresolved V genes, and the rest is unexplained. V and J calls and clone size are given by that table; D and trimming were obtained from the DNA. The sample records some 200,000 clones, 85% to 95% of which are singletons. The ten largest clonotypes hold about 10% of the sample.

This clone was found once. The antigen this receptor binds is unknown. No qualities accompany the bases; no much larger clone lies one base away. The CDR3 has 15 amino acids, counting the end cysteine and phenylalanine. Only CDR3 DNA is held: 45 bases, read in frame from base 1. CDR1 and CDR2 were assigned from the germline V gene (reference sequence) as LNHDA and SQIVND. V and J lose 6 bases and 2 bases, and a span of 16 bases separates them. The sample's time point label is to be understood as: baseline before first vaccination. Samples from vaccinated people were obtained from the UK trials COV001 and COV002, which included a single-blind randomized controlled phase 2/3 trial of AZD1222 (ChAdOx1 nCoV-19) in healthy adults. For TCRbeta chain sequencing, PBMC samples from trial participants were taken at day 0 and at day 28 after the second dose.

The sequencing here drew on peripheral blood, taken on day 0 of AZD1222 vaccination. This clonotype originated in an adult in good health. The receptor chain draws on TRBV19 and TRBJ1-1; the D segment cannot be called with confidence. The DNA reads as follows: TGTGCCAGTAGCCTGAGGGATAAGGGAAACACTGAAGCTTTCTTT. Its protein product is CASSLRDKGNTEAFF.